Below are 17 T cell receptor beta chains sequenced from a single sample in a study of T cells in Graves' hyperthyroidism and ophthalmopathy. TCR beta CDR3 sequences were amplified from RNA transcripts. During a first-round RT-PCR of the TCR CDR3, the HTBI primer set was used. One entry per CDR3 protein results from TCRdb running MiXCR on the multiplex PCR reads. This sample has 500,000 to 550,000 distinct CDR3 sequences, with less than 25% found just once. Sequencing used blood. All receptors come from a man younger than 30 with Graves' hyperthyroidism.

This clonotype was found many times. This rearrangement joins TRBV15 to TRBJ2-7, with 11 bases fitting TRBD1. J lost 4 bases, V lost 3 bases, and 5 bases had no gene match. The CDR3 totals 15 residues. The germline CDR1 and CDR2 sequences are LNHNV and YYDKDF (reference sequence). The CDR3 reads CATSSGQGALYEQYF. As DNA, the CDR3 is TGTGCCACCAGCAGCGGACAGGGGGCTTTGTACGAGCAGTACTTC.

Points on this clonotype: At one end the junction does not follow the germline gene, possibly because of a read error. The J gene is TRBJ2-7, the V gene TRBV18; perhaps TRBD2 as D (6 bases). The germline V gene has CDR1 KGHSH and CDR2 LQKENI. There are 13 residues in the CDR3. The CDR3 loop reads CVSSPRGSYEQYF. CDR3 DNA sequence: TGTGTCAGCTCACCCCGGGGGTCCTACGAGCAGTACTTC.

Many counts were recorded for this clonotype. The rearrangement joins TRBV29-1 to TRBJ2-4, with 9 positions matching TRBD1. The trim removed 7 bases at V and 4 bases at J, leaving 11 bases unmatched. Germline lookup yields CDR1 SQVTM and CDR2 ANQGSEA. CDR3 length: 15 amino acids. CDR3 amino acids: CSARDRASQKNIQYF. DNA for the CDR3: TGCAGCGCCCGGGACAGGGCAAGCCAAAAAAACATTCAGTACTTC. Full variable domain (missing parts from reference TRBV29-1 and TRBJ2-4): SAVISQKPSRDICQRGTSLTIQCQVDSQVTMMFWYRQQPGQSLTLIATANQGSEATYESGFVIDKFPISRPNLTFSTLTVSNMSPEDSSIYLCSARDRASQKNIQYFGAGTRLSVL.

The sample holds a few counts of this clonotype. The chain recombines TRBV27 with TRBJ2-2, with TRBD2 as a possible D gene (5 bases). Germline CDR1 reads MNHEY; CDR2 reads SMNVEV (reference sequence). CDR3 length equals 15 residues. V was clipped by 8 bases and J by 4 bases, with 17 bases between them. The CDR3 here is CASPTGKRATGELFF. In nucleotides, the CDR3 is TGTGCCAGCCCAACCGGGAAAAGGGCCACCGGGGAGCTGTTTTTT.

The chain employs TRBV30 and TRBJ1-5; D is ambiguous. From germline, CDR1 is GTSNPN and CDR2 SVGIG (reference sequence). The CDR3 consists of 12 residues. Trimming took 3 bases from V and 4 from J, leaving 7 bases between them. Here the CDR3 DNA reads TGTGCCTGGAGGGCCGGGAATCAGCCCCAGCATTTT. Its protein product is CAWRAGNQPQHF.

There are many counts of this clonotype. The CDR3 DNA sequence: TGTGCCAGCAGAAGACTAGCCCAAGGGATTCAGTACTTC. This gives the protein CASRRLAQGIQYF. J is TRBJ2-4 and V is TRBV6-5, with 7 positions matching TRBD2. The J segment lost 10 bases and the V segment lost 6 bases, leaving 9 bases of the junction unmatched. CDR3 length: 13 amino acids. Germline CDR1 and CDR2: MNHEY and SVGAGI.

This clonotype was seen repeatedly, ten times or more. The chain recombines TRBV6-1 with TRBJ1-2; D unclear. The germline V gene has CDR1 MNHNS and CDR2 SASEGT. V lost 7 bases to trimming and J lost 7 bases, with 16 bases between them. The CDR3 runs 13 residues. CDR3 DNA sequence: TGTGCCAGCACCCAAGACCTACCCCCTGGCTACACCTTC. Translation: CASTQDLPPGYTF.

This chain joins TRBV5-1 and TRBJ2-7, with TRBD2 matching 12 bases. CDR3 length equals 15 residues. The ends lost 4 bases at V and 3 bases at J; junction bases unmatched: 5. Germline V gives CDR1 SGHRS, CDR2 YFSETQ. CDR3 residues: CASSPLAGGGYEQYF. CDR3 in DNA: TGCGCCAGCAGCCCACTAGCGGGGGGCGGCTACGAGCAGTACTTC.

This clonotype was seen at least ten times. This chain connects TRBV11-2 to TRBJ2-7; a possible D gene is TRBD2 (6 bases). In germline, CDR1 is SGHAT, CDR2 FQNNGV. The CDR3 has 14 amino acids. V lost 3 bases to trimming and J lost 3 bases, with 12 bases between them. CDR3 DNA: TGTGCCAGCAGCTTCGGGACTTCAGACTACGAGCAGTACTTC. It translates to CASSFGTSDYEQYF. The whole variable domain, remainder taken from reference TRBV11-2 and TRBJ2-7, is EAGVAQSPRYKIIEKRQSVAFWCNPISGHATLYWYQQILGQGPKLLIQFQNNGVVDDSQLPKDRFSAERLKGVDSTLKIQPAKLEDSAVYLCASSFGTSDYEQYFGPGTRLTVT.

The V gene is TRBV12-3 or TRBV12-4, the J gene TRBJ1-6; weak D call: TRBD1 (5 bases). The CDR3 totals 13 residues. V dropped 7 bases and J dropped 10 bases, with 14 bases sitting between them. The CDR3 reads CASNWGVGSPLHF. CDR3 DNA: TGTGCCAGCAATTGGGGGGTAGGGTCACCCCTCCACTTT.

The chain carries TRBV19 and TRBJ1-1; no definite D call. V lost 3 bases, J lost 9 bases, and 8 bases lay in between. The germline V gene has CDR1 LNHDA and CDR2 SQIVND (reference sequence). This CDR3 has 11 residues. CDR3 protein: CASSIPWQAFF. CDR3 DNA sequence: TGTGCCAGTAGTATCCCCTGGCAAGCTTTCTTT.

As concerns this clonotype: One junction end disagrees with the germline gene, perhaps due to a read error. The chain links TRBV18 to TRBJ2-2; TRBD2 matches 8 bases. This CDR3 is 17 amino acids long. The germline gives CDR1 KGHSH, CDR2 LQKENI. CDR3 residues: CASSLDRERGNTGELVF. The CDR3 region has the DNA TGTGCCAGCTCGTTGGACCGCGAGCGGGGGAACACCGGGGAGCTGGTTTTT.

There are many counts of this clonotype. The rearrangement links TRBV13 to TRBJ2-5, with D perhaps assigned TRBD1 or TRBD2 (6 bases each). Germline V lookup: CDR1 PRHDT, CDR2 FYEKMQ (reference sequence). V was clipped by 4 bases and J by 5 bases, with 11 bases between them. The CDR3 is made up of 13 amino acids. CDR3 loop: CASSSLGGETQYF. The CDR3 DNA follows: TGTGCCAGCAGCTCCCTAGGGGGGGAGACCCAGTACTTC. The whole variable domain, remainder taken from reference TRBV13 and TRBJ2-5, is AAGVIQSPRHLIKEKRETATLKCYPIPRHDTVYWYQQGPGQDPQFLISFYEKMQSDKGSIPDRFSAQQFSDYHSELNMSSLELGDSALYFCASSSLGGETQYFGPGTRLLVL.

This clonotype was seen many times. The rearrangement joins TRBV7-2 to TRBJ1-5, with D perhaps matching TRBD1 (5 bases). CDR1 is SGHTA and CDR2 is FQGNSA in the germline V gene. The CDR3 covers 14 residues. Trimming pared 2 bases from V and 6 bases from J, leaving 11 bases between. CDR3 nucleotides: TGTGCCAGCAGCTTAATGGGGCCGGCTCAGCCCCAGCATTTT. This encodes CASSLMGPAQPQHF.

J is TRBJ1-5 and V is TRBV19; possible D gene TRBD1, 6 bases. CDR1 LNHDA and CDR2 SQIVND come from the germline V gene (reference sequence). This CDR3 spans 15 amino acids. Trimming removed 6 bases at V and 6 bases at J, with 18 bases between. CDR3 nucleotides: TGTGCCAGTAGCCCTCAGGGGCTCGTCGCTCAGCCCCAGCATTTT. Protein: CASSPQGLVAQPQHF.

This clonotype was seen many times. This chain uses TRBV19 with TRBJ2-4, with 7 bases aligning to TRBD2. CDR1 is LNHDA and CDR2 is SQIVND in the germline V gene (reference sequence). Unmatched junction bases numbered 10, after V lost 3 bases and J lost 8 bases. The CDR3 totals 15 residues. Written as DNA, the CDR3 is TGTGCCAGTAGTATGGCGGGACTATCAGGAGACATTCAGTACTTC. It is translated as CASSMAGLSGDIQYF.

There are a few counts of this clonotype. The V gene is TRBV19, the J gene TRBJ1-2, with D maybe TRBD1 (5 bases). Per germline, CDR1 LNHDA and CDR2 SQIVND (reference sequence). V lost 5 bases and J 4 bases, leaving 14 bases between the germline ends. This CDR3 has 14 residues. The CDR3 reads CASSPQGIIYGYTF. The CDR3, as DNA: TGTGCCAGTAGTCCCCAGGGAATTATCTATGGCTACACCTTC.